The 24 T cell receptor beta chains given below trace back to one sample, sequenced in a study of shared clonotypes between healthy human individuals. Sequencing used immunoSEQ multiplex PCR; TCRdb keeps in-frame clones, though not all of them. The repertoire consists of around 1.5 million clones, with approximately 98% occurring once and the leading ten covering about 0.45%. The sample taken for sequencing was naive CD4+ T cells sorted from blood. Subset here: CD45RA+ positively selected. These receptors originate from a man aged 25-40 years in good health.

The V call is TRBV6-5, the J call TRBJ2-2; D gene uncertain. The CDR3 covers 14 residues. CDR1 MNHEY and CDR2 SVGAGI come from the germline V gene. V was cut by 5 bases and J by 7 bases, with 14 bases left in between. CDR3 region: CASSGDGLHGELFF. The CDR3 nucleotides are TGTGCCAGCAGTGGCGACGGCCTTCACGGGGAGCTGTTTTTT.

Details on this clone: Other DNA sequences of this sample code for an identical CDR3. The chain recombines TRBV27 with TRBJ2-6; D gene unclear. The CDR3 sequence is 14 residues long. Looked up from germline, CDR1 is MNHEY and CDR2 is SMNVEV (reference sequence). The V and J ends lost 5 bases and 4 bases respectively, with 9 bases between them. This chain's CDR3 is CASSLISGANVLTF. The DNA of the CDR3 is TGTGCCAGCAGTCTCATATCCGGGGCCAACGTCCTGACTTTC.

In DNA form, the CDR3 reads TGCAGCGTTGGGGACATCAATCAGCCCCAGCATTTT. Its translation: CSVGDINQPQHF. The V and J genes are TRBV29-1 and TRBJ1-5; tentatively, D is TRBD1 (6 bases). Germline V lookup: CDR1 SQVTM, CDR2 ANQGSEA. The CDR3 is 12 residues long. Trimming took 4 bases from V and 3 from J, leaving 7 bases between them.

This rearrangement joins TRBV5-1 to TRBJ2-4; D gene unclear. The CDR3 is 14 amino acids. V lost 4 bases and J lost 8, with 16 bases in between. CDR1 is SGHRS, CDR2 YFSETQ, per germline. CDR3 protein: CASSVGTPSDIQYF. The CDR3 nucleotides are TGCGCCAGCAGCGTCGGTACACCATCGGACATTCAGTACTTC.

The rearrangement links TRBV2 to TRBJ1-4; a possible D gene is TRBD1 (5 bases). Looked up from germline, CDR1 is SNHLY and CDR2 is FYNNEI. V lost 7 bases and J 4 bases, leaving 16 bases between the germline ends. This CDR3 spans 15 amino acids. This CDR3 is CASTRTDSVNEKLFF. The CDR3 nucleotides are TGTGCCAGCACCCGTACCGACAGTGTTAATGAAAAACTGTTTTTT.

The DNA of the CDR3 is TGCGCCAGCAGCTTAAGAGGTTTCTCTCTCTCTGGGGCCAACGTCCTGACTTTC. Encoded protein: CASSLRGFSLSGANVLTF. V and J are TRBV5-1 and TRBJ2-6; D gene ambiguous. V was trimmed by 2 bases and J by 0 bases, leaving 15 bases between them. CDR3 size: 18 residues. Per the germline V gene, CDR1 is SGHRS and CDR2 is YFSETQ.

Concerning this clone: Other nucleotide sequences from this sample produce the same CDR3. The chain links TRBV29-1 to TRBJ2-7; 10 bases match TRBD1. With 7 bases clipped from V and 5 bases from J, the junction kept 2 bases outside the gene matches. CDR3 length equals 11 residues. Germline V gene lookup returns CDR1 SQVTM and CDR2 ANQGSEA. DNA of the CDR3: TGCAGCGCCGGGACAGGGGACGAGCAGTACTTC. This encodes CSAGTGDEQYF.

The chain combines TRBV11-2 with TRBJ1-1, with TRBD1 matching 10 bases. The CDR3 has 15 amino acids. The trim removed 1 base at V and 5 bases at J, leaving 4 bases unmatched. The V gene's germline CDR1 is SGHAT and CDR2 FQNNGV. CDR3 nucleotide sequence: TGTGCCAGCAGCTTAGCCGGGACAGGGGTGACTGAAGCTTTCTTT. The encoded protein is CASSLAGTGVTEAFF.

The rearrangement joins TRBV5-1 to TRBJ2-3, with TRBD2 matching over 12 bases. This CDR3 contains 19 residues. The germline V gene has CDR1 SGHRS and CDR2 YFSETQ. V dropped 3 bases and J dropped 4; count of bases not matched to a gene: 15. CDR3 sequence reads: CASSWEASSGRAGSDTQYF. As DNA, the CDR3 is TGCGCCAGCAGCTGGGAGGCCTCTAGCGGGAGGGCCGGGTCAGATACGCAGTATTTT.

The J gene is TRBJ2-5, the V gene TRBV6-5, with unresolved D. The CDR3 covers 13 residues. Germline V gives CDR1 MNHEY, CDR2 SVGAGI. The ends were cut back, 2 bases at V and 2 bases at J, with 6 bases in the middle. CDR3 coding DNA: TGTGCCAGCAGTTACGCGCGACAAGAGACCCAGTACTTC. Amino acid sequence: CASSYARQETQYF.

The table lists this clone with a count of one. The same CDR3 can be traced to other DNA sequences in this sample. J is TRBJ1-1 and V is TRBV28; D is unresolved. The V gene lost 8 bases and the J gene lost 3 bases, with 4 bases spanning the gap. Germline V lookup: CDR1 MDHEN, CDR2 SYDVKM. The CDR3 is made up of 10 amino acids. The CDR3 spells CASRDTEAFF. CDR3 in DNA: TGTGCCAGCCGAGACACTGAAGCTTTCTTT.

The chain employs TRBV7-9 and TRBJ1-5; D may be TRBD1 (5 bases). The CDR3 is 17 amino acids. V was shortened by 5 bases and J by 2 bases, with 19 bases between the two germline ends. Germline V gives CDR1 SEHNR, CDR2 FQNEAQ (reference sequence). The CDR3 region is CASSQGVEASGNQPQHF. The CDR3 nucleotides read TGTGCCAGCAGCCAAGGGGTAGAGGCATCCGGCAATCAGCCCCAGCATTTT. Drawing the rest from reference TRBV7-9 and TRBJ1-5, the complete variable domain is DTGVSQNPRHKITKRGQNVTFRCDPISEHNRLYWYRQTLGQGPEFLTYFQNEAQLEKSRLLSDRFSAERPKGSFSTLEIQRTEQGDSAMYLCASSQGVEASGNQPQHFGDGTRLSIL.

The J gene is TRBJ1-1, the V gene TRBV6-6; no definite D call. In germline, CDR1 is MNHNY, CDR2 SVGAGI (reference sequence). The CDR3 has 14 amino acids. Between the trimmed V and J ends, which lost 2 bases and 0 bases, there was a span of 7 bases. Here the CDR3 DNA reads TGTGCCAGCAGTTACACCAACCTGAACACTGAAGCTTTCTTT. The encoded protein is CASSYTNLNTEAFF.

The rearrangement links TRBV15 to TRBJ2-2, with TRBD1 as a possible D gene (6 bases). CDR3 length equals 15 residues. V was pared by 1 base and J by 1 base, with 7 bases between. CDR1 and CDR2 (germline): LNHNV, YYDKDF (reference sequence). Here the CDR3 reads CATSRAGQNTGELFF. CDR3 in DNA: TGTGCCACCAGCAGAGCGGGACAGAACACCGGGGAGCTGTTTTTT.

The chain carries TRBV7-8 and TRBJ2-1; D may correspond to TRBD1 or TRBD2 (5 bases each). This CDR3 is 12 amino acids long. Germline V lookup: CDR1 SGHVS, CDR2 FQNEAQ. The V end was cut by 5 bases, the J end by 13 bases, with 15 bases between. DNA for the CDR3: TGTGCCAGCAGCCCTTCTTGGGACCATCAGTTCTTC. Translating gives CASSPSWDHQFF. The entire variable domain, with the rest obtained from reference TRBV7-8 and TRBJ2-1, is as follows: GAGVSQSPRYKVAKRGQDVALRCDPISGHVSLFWYQQALGQGPEFLTYFQNEAQLDKSGLPSDRFFAERPEGSVSTLKIQRTQQEDSAVYLCASSPSWDHQFFGPGTRLTVL.

The chain has TRBV20-1 and TRBJ2-1; D is unclear. This CDR3 region has 9 residues. Trimming removed 2 bases at V and 10 bases at J, with 3 bases between. The germline gives CDR1 DFQATT, CDR2 SNEGSKA (reference sequence). The CDR3 coding sequence is TGCAGTGCTAGACCAGAGCAGTTCTTC. Amino acid sequence: CSARPEQFF.

The chain recombines TRBV15 with TRBJ2-1; no reliable D call. CDR3 length equals 12 residues. The germline V and J ends were trimmed by 0 bases and 7 bases, with 4 bases remaining between them. Germline V gives CDR1 LNHNV, CDR2 YYDKDF (reference sequence). The CDR3 bases are TGTGCCACCAGCAGAGAGGAAAATGAGCAGTTCTTC. This codes for CATSREENEQFF. Full variable domain (remainder filled in from reference TRBV15 and TRBJ2-1): DAMVIQNPRYQVTQFGKPVTLSCSQTLNHNVMYWYQQKSSQAPKLLFHYYDKDFNNEADTPDNFQSRRPNTSFCFLDIRSPGLGDTAMYLCATSREENEQFFGPGTRLTVL.

This clone occurred once. This rearrangement joins TRBV30 to TRBJ1-5; D not certain. This CDR3 comprises 13 residues. CDR1 and CDR2 from the germline V gene are GTSNPN and SVGIG (reference sequence). V was pared by 1 base and J by 7 bases, with 11 bases between. The CDR3: CAWSEGVYQPQHF. CDR3 nucleotide sequence: TGTGCCTGGAGTGAAGGCGTTTACCAGCCCCAGCATTTT.

The J gene is TRBJ1-3, the V gene TRBV27; D is unclear. Germline CDR1 MNHEY, CDR2 SMNVEV (reference sequence). The V end was cut by 5 bases, the J end by 0 bases, with 17 bases between. There are 17 residues in the CDR3. The CDR3 loop is CASSDYSRRISGNTIYF. As DNA, the CDR3 is TGTGCCAGCAGTGACTACAGTCGGAGAATCTCTGGAAACACCATATATTTT.

The chain recombines TRBV6-5 with TRBJ1-1; a weak D match, TRBD1 (5 bases). The V gene's germline CDR1 is MNHEY and CDR2 SVGAGI. The V gene lost 2 bases and the J gene lost 0 bases, with 10 bases spanning the gap. The CDR3 loop spans 15 amino acids. The CDR3 bases are TGTGCCAGCAGTTACACGGGGGGGTTGAACACTGAAGCTTTCTTT. Its protein is CASSYTGGLNTEAFF.

The chain uses TRBV9 and TRBJ2-5; 8 bases match TRBD2. V was pared by 3 bases and J by 2 bases, with 6 bases of the junction left unmatched. Looked up from germline, CDR1 is SGDLS and CDR2 is YYNGEE. There are 15 residues in the CDR3. CDR3 nucleotide sequence: TGTGCCAGCAGCGGTAGCGGGATGTCTCAAGAGACCCAGTACTTC. Translation: CASSGSGMSQETQYF.

The chain employs TRBV9 and TRBJ2-7, with D hard to call. The CDR3 is 13 residues long. Germline CDR1 is SGDLS and CDR2 is YYNGEE. V lost 3 bases to trimming and J lost 6 bases, with 13 bases between them. This chain's CDR3 is CASSEEPRGEQYF. Written as DNA, the CDR3 is TGTGCCAGCAGCGAGGAACCGCGAGGCGAGCAGTACTTC.

The V and J genes are TRBV9 and TRBJ1-1; no clear D gene. This CDR3 comprises 13 residues. V lost 2 bases and J 3 bases, leaving 8 bases between the germline ends. Germline values: CDR1 SGDLS, CDR2 YYNGEE. In DNA, the CDR3 is TGTGCCAGCAGCGTGTGGGCCGACACTGAAGCTTTCTTT. This gives the protein CASSVWADTEAFF.

This clone was recorded once. V is TRBV11-2 and J is TRBJ2-1; 9 bases fit TRBD1. J was trimmed by 6 bases and V by 3 bases; bases with no gene match: 6. The CDR3 sequence is 15 residues long. Germline V gene lookup returns CDR1 SGHAT and CDR2 FQNNGV. This chain's CDR3 is CASSFPGQGSNEQFF. The CDR3 region has the DNA TGTGCCAGCAGCTTCCCGGGACAGGGCAGCAATGAGCAGTTCTTC.